This TCR beta chain was sequenced in a study of shared clonotypes between healthy human individuals. This clone was recorded only once. Profiled with immunoSEQ multiplex PCR; TCRdb holds only in-frame clones, not every one. This table has about 2.4 million clones, 93% appearing once. The V and J ends lost 2 bases and 5 bases, in that order; junction bases with no gene match: 7. The CDR3 extends over 15 amino acids. In germline, CDR1 is SGHRS, CDR2 YFSETQ. The TCR originated in a man between 18 and 29 years old in good health. Some clones in this sample may be carry-over from other donors' samples. The specimen was naive CD4+ T cells from PBMCs. Subset meaning: CD45RA+ positively selected. The chain employs TRBV5-1 and TRBJ2-5; 9 positions match TRBD2. The CDR3 here is CASSLLAGTPETQYF. Written as DNA, the CDR3 is TGCGCCAGCAGCTTACTAGCGGGTACGCCCGAGACCCAGTACTTC.